The 20 T cell receptor beta chains in this list originate from one sample, sequenced in a study of T cell changes during pregnancy in multiple sclerosis. Sequenced by immunoSEQ multiplex PCR; TCRdb stores in-frame clones only, minus some. This repertoire shows about 22,000 clones, about 93% found once; its top ten account for roughly 7%. The specimen comprised CD8+ T cells from peripheral blood mononuclear cells, sampled in the third trimester of pregnancy. The source is a female donor with multiple sclerosis, enrolled in a pregnancy study.

V and J are TRBV15 and TRBJ1-1; 8 positions agree with TRBD1. The germline V gene encodes CDR1 LNHNV and CDR2 YYDKDF (reference sequence). J lost 0 bases, V lost 1 base, and 7 bases had no gene match. The CDR3 has 17 residues. The CDR3 DNA follows: TGTGCCACCAGCAGAGCCGGACAGGGCCTAATGAACACTGAAGCTTTCTTT. Encoded protein: CATSRAGQGLMNTEAFF.

The chain combines TRBV28 with TRBJ2-1; the match to TRBD1 covers 7 bases. The junction had 4 bases not matched to a gene; V was cut back by 5 bases and J by 0 bases. CDR3 size: 15 residues. Germline V gene lookup returns CDR1 MDHEN and CDR2 SYDVKM. CDR3 protein: CASSPGDSSYNEQFF. CDR3 nucleotide sequence: TGTGCCAGCAGTCCCGGGGACAGCTCCTACAATGAGCAGTTCTTC.

This sequence joins TRBV7-9 and TRBJ2-3, with TRBD2 identical over 9 bases. The trim removed 2 bases at V and 0 bases at J, leaving 3 bases unmatched. Germline V gene lookup returns CDR1 SEHNR and CDR2 FQNEAQ (reference sequence). The length of the CDR3 is 16 residues. CDR3 in DNA: TGTGCCAGCAGCTTACTAGCGGGGTCTAGCACAGATACGCAGTATTTT. It is translated as CASSLLAGSSTDTQYF.

The chain has TRBV4-3 and TRBJ2-7, with 10 positions matching TRBD2. With 1 base clipped from V and 2 bases from J, the junction kept 8 bases outside the gene matches. The CDR3 has 17 residues. Germline V gene lookup returns CDR1 LGHNA and CDR2 YSLEER. The CDR3 loop is CASSQGSLAGGPYEQYF. For the CDR3, the DNA is TGCGCCAGCAGCCAAGGGTCCTTAGCGGGGGGACCCTACGAGCAGTACTTC.

The chain links TRBV27 to TRBJ1-2; TRBD1 agrees at 7 bases. The CDR3 is 17 residues long. Germline CDR1 reads MNHEY; CDR2 reads SMNVEV (reference sequence). Unmatched junction bases numbered 13, after V lost 5 bases and J lost 1 base. In nucleotides, the CDR3 is TGTGCCAGCAGTCCGGACAGGAATGATGCGCTTAACTATGGCTACACCTTC. This sequence encodes CASSPDRNDALNYGYTF.

This chain joins TRBV27 and TRBJ2-7; 7 bases fit TRBD1. Germline V gives CDR1 MNHEY, CDR2 SMNVEV (reference sequence). The V segment lost 3 bases and the J segment 2 bases; nucleotides outside the gene matches: 16. The CDR3 sequence is 18 residues long. The CDR3 bases are TGTGCCAGCAGTTTGTTGGGTGCAGGGGGTGATCGACCCTACGAGCAGTACTTC. This gives the protein CASSLLGAGGDRPYEQYF.

The V and J genes are TRBV6-6 and TRBJ1-2, with D perhaps TRBD1 (5 bases). Germline CDR1 is MNHNY and CDR2 is SVGAGI (reference sequence). The CDR3 runs to 14 residues. V was clipped by 7 bases and J by 6 bases, with 18 bases between them. As DNA, the CDR3 is TGTGCCAGCAAGAGTGGACACGGCGAGAATGGCTACACCTTC. The encoded protein is CASKSGHGENGYTF.

This chain connects TRBV28 to TRBJ2-6, with 7 nucleotides matching TRBD2. Per the germline V gene, CDR1 is MDHEN and CDR2 is SYDVKM. This CDR3 has 16 amino acids. The V segment lost 6 bases and the J segment 2 bases; nucleotides outside the gene matches: 7. The CDR3 here is CASSPSGGAGANVLTF. CDR3 nucleotide sequence: TGTGCCAGCAGCCCTAGTGGGGGGGCTGGGGCCAACGTCCTGACTTTC.

V is TRBV4-1 and J is TRBJ1-1, with 7 bases fitting TRBD1. There are 14 residues in the CDR3. With 5 bases clipped from V and 1 base from J, the junction kept 4 bases outside the gene matches. Germline CDR1 and CDR2: MGHRA and YSYEKL. CDR3 bases: TGCGCCAGCAGCGCACAGGGGTCGAACACTGAAGCTTTCTTT. This translates into CASSAQGSNTEAFF.

The V and J genes are TRBV11-3 and TRBJ2-1, with D possibly being TRBD2 (6 bases). In germline, CDR1 is SGHNT, CDR2 YENEEA. The CDR3 totals 13 residues. V dropped 5 bases and J dropped 6 bases, with 11 bases sitting between them. The CDR3 sequence is CASSGQTSNEQFF. DNA of the CDR3: TGTGCCAGCAGCGGGCAGACTAGCAATGAGCAGTTCTTC.

The gene calls are TRBV19 and TRBJ2-1; 7 nucleotides align to TRBD2. J gave up 9 bases and V 3 bases, and 8 bases lay outside the gene matches. The CDR3 runs to 14 residues. Per the germline V gene, CDR1 is LNHDA and CDR2 is SQIVND (reference sequence). The CDR3 DNA is TGTGCCAGTAGTATCTTTGCGGGGGTTCTTGAGCAGTTCTTC. Protein sequence: CASSIFAGVLEQFF.

The V gene is TRBV29-1, the J gene TRBJ1-3; tentatively, D is TRBD1 (5 bases). Germline V gene data show CDR1 as SQVTM and CDR2 as ANQGSEA. V dropped 2 bases and J dropped 3 bases, with 11 bases sitting between them. The CDR3 covers 14 residues. The CDR3 here is CSVEQQGVGNTIYF. The CDR3 DNA sequence: TGCAGCGTTGAACAGCAGGGTGTTGGAAACACCATATATTTT.

The chain links TRBV5-6 to TRBJ2-3; 10 nucleotides align to TRBD1. Germline lookup yields CDR1 SGHDT and CDR2 YYEEEE. Trimming took 6 bases from V and 5 from J; bases not matched to a gene: 9. This CDR3 spans 15 amino acids. The CDR3 sequence: CASTKGGDRGDTQYF. The CDR3 nucleotides read TGTGCCAGCACCAAGGGGGGGGACAGGGGAGATACGCAGTATTTT.

V and J are TRBV4-3 and TRBJ1-2; D call uncertain. The CDR3 totals 14 residues. Trimming took 1 base from V and 5 from J, leaving 11 bases between them. Germline assignment: CDR1 LGHNA and CDR2 YSLEER. This CDR3 is CASSQGSGAYGYTF. CDR3 DNA sequence: TGCGCCAGCAGCCAAGGCTCGGGAGCTTATGGCTACACCTTC.

The chain couples TRBV30 to TRBJ1-5; 7 nucleotides agree with TRBD1. CDR3 size: 12 residues. Trimming cost V 4 bases and J 6 bases; bases outside gene matches: 3. In germline, CDR1 is GTSNPN, CDR2 SVGIG (reference sequence). The CDR3 DNA reads as TGTGCCTGGAACAGGGGTGCTCAGCCCCAGCATTTT. Its protein is CAWNRGAQPQHF.

The chain employs TRBV4-3 and TRBJ2-7; D may be TRBD1 (6 bases). Germline CDR1 and CDR2: LGHNA and YSLEER. CDR3 size: 15 residues. Between the trimmed V and J ends, which lost 3 bases and 0 bases, there was a span of 12 bases. As DNA, the CDR3 is TGCGCCAGCAGCCAGGAGACAGGAAGCTCCTACGAGCAGTACTTC. Protein sequence: CASSQETGSSYEQYF.

As concerns this clone: This sample includes further DNA sequences coding for the same CDR3. The V call is TRBV7-9, the J call TRBJ2-7; D uncertain. Trimming pared 5 bases from V and 5 bases from J, leaving 10 bases between. The length of the CDR3 is 12 residues. Germline lookup yields CDR1 SEHNR and CDR2 FQNEAQ (reference sequence). The chain's CDR3 is CASSLIGDEQYF. The CDR3 nucleotides are TGTGCCAGCAGCCTAATCGGAGACGAGCAGTACTTC.

This clone was detected a few times. The chain combines TRBV7-9 with TRBJ2-1, with a tentative D call TRBD2 (5 bases). Germline assignment: CDR1 SEHNR and CDR2 FQNEAQ (reference sequence). This CDR3 comprises 14 residues. V was trimmed by 8 bases and J by 3 bases, leaving 14 bases between them. The CDR3 DNA reads as TGTGCCAGCCGGGGTGGCTGGGGCTACAATGAGCAGTTCTTC. This sequence encodes CASRGGWGYNEQFF. Supplemented by reference TRBV7-9 and TRBJ2-1, the full variable domain reads DTGVSQNPRHKITKRGQNVTFRCDPISEHNRLYWYRQTLGQGPEFLTYFQNEAQLEKSRLLSDRFSAERPKGSFSTLEIQRTEQGDSAMYLCASRGGWGYNEQFFGPGTRLTVL.

The V call is TRBV13, the J call TRBJ2-1; 9 bases are shared with TRBD2. The CDR3 loop spans 15 amino acids. The germline V gene has CDR1 PRHDT and CDR2 FYEKMQ (reference sequence). V lost 5 bases to trimming and J lost 7 bases; unmatched junction nucleotides: 9. The CDR3 sequence: CASSLSGSSQNEQFF. The CDR3 region has the DNA TGTGCCAGCAGCCTTAGCGGGAGTTCCCAGAATGAGCAGTTCTTC.

The rearrangement uses TRBV7-9 and TRBJ1-2; 11 nucleotides align to TRBD1. V gave up 8 bases and J gave up 4 bases; unmatched junction bases: 12. Germline CDR1 SEHNR, CDR2 FQNEAQ (reference sequence). The CDR3 length is 16 residues. The DNA for the CDR3 is TGTGCCAGCGCCGGGACAGGGGGTTTAAGCTTCTATGGCTACACCTTC. Translating it yields CASAGTGGLSFYGYTF.